This T cell receptor (beta chain) was recovered during a study of blood T cell repertoires in COVID-19. Study information: The analysed material was cDNA or gDNA that came from T cells, B-cell-depleted T cells, or PBMCs.

This CDR3 region has 14 residues. The germline gives CDR1 SGHRS, CDR2 YFSETQ. The V gene lost 6 bases and the J gene lost 8 bases, with 18 bases spanning the gap. TCRdb keeps only in-frame clones here, not all; method: immunoSEQ multiplex PCR. The sample has approximately 300,000 clones, 89% seen once. The receptor comes from a man between 18 and 35 years old who had recovered from COVID-19. J is TRBJ2-1 and V is TRBV5-1; perhaps TRBD2 as D (5 bases). Sequenced input: peripheral blood. The chain's CDR3 is CASTPDSTLDEQFF. As DNA, the CDR3 is TGCGCCAGCACCCCGGACTCCACCCTGGATGAGCAGTTCTTC. The full variable domain, rest sourced from reference TRBV5-1 and TRBJ2-1, is KAGVTQTPRYLIKTRGQQVTLSCSPISGHRSVSWYQQTPGQGLQFLFEYFSETQRNKGNFPGRFSGRQFSNSRSEMNVSTLELGDSALYLCASTPDSTLDEQFFGPGTRLTVL.